This T cell receptor (beta chain) was retrieved from a study of blood T cell repertoires in COVID-19. V was shortened by 2 bases and J by 3 bases, with 8 bases between the two germline ends. Per the germline V gene, CDR1 is MNHEY and CDR2 is SVGEGT. The CDR3 is 13 amino acids. The assay was immunoSEQ multiplex PCR, and TCRdb's table has in-frame clones only and misses some. Of roughly 160,000 clones in the sample, roughly 86% were seen once. This rearrangement joins TRBV6-2 or TRBV6-3 to TRBJ2-7, with a weak D call TRBD1 (5 bases). This TCR came from an elderly woman with COVID-19, enrolled during active disease. Sequencing was performed on peripheral blood. CDR3 protein: CASSYPGNYEQYF. The DNA of the CDR3 is TGTGCCAGCAGTTACCCAGGGAACTACGAGCAGTACTTC.